This entry lists 5 T cell receptor beta chains sequenced from one sample in a study of shared clonotypes between healthy human individuals. Sequenced by immunoSEQ multiplex PCR; TCRdb stores in-frame clones only, minus some. The data hold roughly 2,300,000 clones, with approximately 90% observed a single time. Sequenced material: naive CD4+ T cells from PBMCs. Subset here: CD45RA+ positively selected. The source is a man aged 18 to 35 in good health. Some clones in this sample may be carry-over from other donors' samples.

A few counts support this clone. The junction and the germline gene differ at one end; a read error may be behind it. The chain recombines TRBV6-5 with TRBJ1-3; 7 bases line up with TRBD1. The CDR3 has 15 residues. CDR1 MNHEY and CDR2 SVGAGI come from the germline V gene. CDR3 in amino acids: CASSYSRQGGSTIYF. The CDR3 DNA follows: TGTGCCAGCAGTTACTCACGGCAGGGGGGAAGCACCATATATTTT.

The J gene is TRBJ1-2, the V gene TRBV5-1, with D perhaps TRBD1 (5 bases). The CDR3 consists of 16 residues. V was trimmed by 4 bases and J by 3 bases, leaving 19 bases between them. From germline, CDR1 is SGHRS and CDR2 YFSETQ. The CDR3 reads CASSPTVLLGDYGYTF. DNA of the CDR3: TGCGCCAGCAGCCCCACGGTCCTCCTGGGGGACTATGGCTACACCTTC.

This chain uses TRBV19 with TRBJ1-2, with D perhaps TRBD1 (5 bases). V lost 3 bases to trimming and J lost 8 bases, with 13 bases between them. The CDR3 consists of 13 residues. CDR1 is LNHDA, CDR2 SQIVND, per germline (reference sequence). The CDR3 sequence: CASSMGRMRGYTF. CDR3 DNA sequence: TGTGCCAGTAGTATGGGGCGCATGAGAGGCTACACCTTC.

The CDR3: CASSSVISYNEQFF. Written as DNA, the CDR3 is TGTGCCAGCAGTTCCGTTATCTCCTACAATGAGCAGTTCTTC. V gene TRBV6-5 combines with J gene TRBJ2-1; no clear D. CDR1 is MNHEY and CDR2 is SVGAGI in the germline V gene. This CDR3 region has 14 residues. Trimming took off 4 bases at V and 0 bases at J, with 7 bases between the two ends.

The gene calls are TRBV23-1 and TRBJ1-3; 9 bases match TRBD1. TRBV23-1 is an open reading frame whose function is uncertain. V lost 1 base to trimming and J lost 8 bases; unmatched junction nucleotides: 6. The CDR3 runs to 15 residues. CDR3 nucleotides: TGCGCCAGCAGTCAATGGGACAGGGTCGGAGACACCATATATTTT. Its translation: CASSQWDRVGDTIYF.